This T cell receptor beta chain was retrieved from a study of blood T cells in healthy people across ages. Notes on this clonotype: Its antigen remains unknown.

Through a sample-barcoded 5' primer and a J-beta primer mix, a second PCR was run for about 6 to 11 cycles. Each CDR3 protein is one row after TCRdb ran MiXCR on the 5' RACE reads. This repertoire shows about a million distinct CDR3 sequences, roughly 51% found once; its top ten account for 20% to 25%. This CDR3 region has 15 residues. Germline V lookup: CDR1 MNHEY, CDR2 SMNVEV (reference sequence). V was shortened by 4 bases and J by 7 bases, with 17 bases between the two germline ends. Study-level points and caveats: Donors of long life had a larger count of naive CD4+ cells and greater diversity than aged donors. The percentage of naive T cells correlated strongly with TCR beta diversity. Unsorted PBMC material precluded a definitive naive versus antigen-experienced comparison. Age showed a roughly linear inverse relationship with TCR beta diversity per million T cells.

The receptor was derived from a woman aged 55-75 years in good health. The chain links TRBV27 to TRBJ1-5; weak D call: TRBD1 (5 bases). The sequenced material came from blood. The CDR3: CASSSRAGTGQPQHF. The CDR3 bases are TGTGCCAGCAGTTCCCGCGCAGGCACAGGCCAGCCCCAGCATTTT.